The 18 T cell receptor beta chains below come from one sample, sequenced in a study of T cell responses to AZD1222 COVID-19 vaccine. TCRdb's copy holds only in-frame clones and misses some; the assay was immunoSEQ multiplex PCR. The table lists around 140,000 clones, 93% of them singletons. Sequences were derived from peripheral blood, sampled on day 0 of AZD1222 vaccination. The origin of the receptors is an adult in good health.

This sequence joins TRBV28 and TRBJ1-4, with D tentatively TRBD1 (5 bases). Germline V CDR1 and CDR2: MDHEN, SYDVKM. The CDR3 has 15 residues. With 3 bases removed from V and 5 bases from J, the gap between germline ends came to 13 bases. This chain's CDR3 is CASSFRDGSNEKLFF. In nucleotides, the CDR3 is TGTGCCAGCAGTTTTCGGGACGGATCAAATGAAAAACTGTTTTTT.

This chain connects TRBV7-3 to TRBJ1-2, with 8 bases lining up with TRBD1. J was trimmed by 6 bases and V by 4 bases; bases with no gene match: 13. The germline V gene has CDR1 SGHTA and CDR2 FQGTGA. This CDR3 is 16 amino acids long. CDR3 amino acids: CASSSPGQGEDDGYTF. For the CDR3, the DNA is TGTGCCAGCAGCTCCCCCGGACAGGGAGAGGACGATGGCTACACCTTC.

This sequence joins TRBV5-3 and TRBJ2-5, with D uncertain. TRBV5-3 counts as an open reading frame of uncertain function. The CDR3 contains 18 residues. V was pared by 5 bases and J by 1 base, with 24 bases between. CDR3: CARSRDFPYTIFQETQYF. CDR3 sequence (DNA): TGTGCCAGAAGTAGGGATTTTCCTTATACAATTTTCCAAGAGACCCAGTACTTC.

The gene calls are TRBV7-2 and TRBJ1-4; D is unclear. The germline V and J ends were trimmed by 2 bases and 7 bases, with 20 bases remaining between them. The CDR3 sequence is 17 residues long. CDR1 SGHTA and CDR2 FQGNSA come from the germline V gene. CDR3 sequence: CASSLNPSGSPFEKLFF. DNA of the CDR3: TGTGCCAGCAGCTTAAACCCCAGTGGTTCTCCCTTTGAAAAACTGTTTTTT.

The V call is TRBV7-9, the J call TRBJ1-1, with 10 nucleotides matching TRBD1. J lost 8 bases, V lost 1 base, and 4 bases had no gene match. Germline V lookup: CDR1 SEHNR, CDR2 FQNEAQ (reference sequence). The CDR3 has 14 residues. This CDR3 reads CASSLGQGATEAFF. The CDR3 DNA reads TGTGCCAGCAGCTTAGGACAGGGGGCTACGGAAGCTTTCTTT.

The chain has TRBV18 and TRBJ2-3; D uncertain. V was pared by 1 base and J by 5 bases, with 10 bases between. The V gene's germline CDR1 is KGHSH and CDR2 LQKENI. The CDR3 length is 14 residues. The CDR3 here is CASSPRSERDTQYF. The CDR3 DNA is TGTGCCAGCTCACCACGGTCAGAGAGAGATACGCAGTATTTT.

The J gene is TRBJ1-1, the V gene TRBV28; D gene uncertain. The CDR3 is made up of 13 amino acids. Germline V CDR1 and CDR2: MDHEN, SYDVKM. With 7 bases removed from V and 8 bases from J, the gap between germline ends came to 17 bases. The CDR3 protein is CASIVKGIKEAFF. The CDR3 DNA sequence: TGTGCCAGCATCGTCAAAGGGATTAAAGAAGCTTTCTTT.

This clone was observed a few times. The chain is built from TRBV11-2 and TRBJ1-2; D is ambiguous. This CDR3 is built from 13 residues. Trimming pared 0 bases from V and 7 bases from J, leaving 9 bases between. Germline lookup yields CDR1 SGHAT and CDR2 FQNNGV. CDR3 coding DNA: TGTGCCAGCAGCTTAGATGTGACGAGTGGCTACACCTTC. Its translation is CASSLDVTSGYTF.

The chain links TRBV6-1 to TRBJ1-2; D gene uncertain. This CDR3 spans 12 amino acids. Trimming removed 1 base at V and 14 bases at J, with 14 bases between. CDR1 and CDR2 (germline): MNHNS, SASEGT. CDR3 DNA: TGTGCCAGCAGTGAAGTGGGCTCCCGACCGACCTTC. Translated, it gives CASSEVGSRPTF.

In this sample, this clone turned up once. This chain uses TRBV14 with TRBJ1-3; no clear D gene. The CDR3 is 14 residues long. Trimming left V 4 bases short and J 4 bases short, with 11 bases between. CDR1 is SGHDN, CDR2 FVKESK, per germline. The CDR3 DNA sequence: TGTGCCAGCAGCCGCCGAGTATTCGGAAACACCATATATTTT. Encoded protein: CASSRRVFGNTIYF.

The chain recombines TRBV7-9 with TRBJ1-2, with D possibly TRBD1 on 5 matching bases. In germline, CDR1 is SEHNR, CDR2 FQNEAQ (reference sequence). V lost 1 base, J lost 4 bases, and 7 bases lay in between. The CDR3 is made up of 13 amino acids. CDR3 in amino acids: CASSLDGGYGYTF. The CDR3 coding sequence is TGTGCCAGCAGCTTAGACGGGGGCTATGGCTACACCTTC.

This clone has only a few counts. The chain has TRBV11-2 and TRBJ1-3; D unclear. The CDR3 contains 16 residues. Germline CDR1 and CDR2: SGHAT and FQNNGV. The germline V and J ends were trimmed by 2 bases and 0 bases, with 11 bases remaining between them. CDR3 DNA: TGTGCCAGCAGCTTATCGATCGGCGGCTCTGGAAACACCATATATTTT. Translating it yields CASSLSIGGSGNTIYF. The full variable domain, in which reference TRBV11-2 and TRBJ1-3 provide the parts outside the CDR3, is EAGVAQSPRYKIIEKRQSVAFWCNPISGHATLYWYQQILGQGPKLLIQFQNNGVVDDSQLPKDRFSAERLKGVDSTLKIQPAKLEDSAVYLCASSLSIGGSGNTIYFGEGSWLTVV.

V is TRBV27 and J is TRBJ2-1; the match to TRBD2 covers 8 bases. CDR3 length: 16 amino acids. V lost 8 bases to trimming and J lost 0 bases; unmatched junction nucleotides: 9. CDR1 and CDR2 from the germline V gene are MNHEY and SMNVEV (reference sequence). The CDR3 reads CASSLTSANSYNEQFF. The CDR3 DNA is TGTGCCAGCTCATTGACTAGCGCTAACTCCTACAATGAGCAGTTCTTC.

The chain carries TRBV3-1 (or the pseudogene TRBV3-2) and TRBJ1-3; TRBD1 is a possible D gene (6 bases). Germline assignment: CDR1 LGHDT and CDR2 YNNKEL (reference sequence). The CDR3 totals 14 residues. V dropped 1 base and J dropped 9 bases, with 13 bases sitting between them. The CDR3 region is CASSQGFEGGTIYF. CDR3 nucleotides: TGTGCCAGCAGCCAAGGATTTGAGGGGGGCACCATATATTTT.

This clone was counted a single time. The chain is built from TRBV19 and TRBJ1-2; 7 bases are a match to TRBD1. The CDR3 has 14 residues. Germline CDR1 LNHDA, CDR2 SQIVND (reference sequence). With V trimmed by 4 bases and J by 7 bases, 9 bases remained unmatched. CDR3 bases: TGTGCCAGTAGTAGGGGGTGGACAGGTACTGGCTACACCTTC. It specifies CASSRGWTGTGYTF.

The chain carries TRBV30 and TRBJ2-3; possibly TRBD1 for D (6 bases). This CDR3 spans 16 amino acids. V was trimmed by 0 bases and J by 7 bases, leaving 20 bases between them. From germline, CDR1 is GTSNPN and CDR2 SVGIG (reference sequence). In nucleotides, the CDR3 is TGTGCCTGGAGTGTAGGGCAGGGGCCCGACAGGTATACGCAGTATTTT. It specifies CAWSVGQGPDRYTQYF.

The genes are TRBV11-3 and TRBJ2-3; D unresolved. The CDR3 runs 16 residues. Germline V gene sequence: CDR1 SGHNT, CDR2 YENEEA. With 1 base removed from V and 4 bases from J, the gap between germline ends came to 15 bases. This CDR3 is CASSLGLSRFADTQYF. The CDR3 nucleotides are TGTGCCAGCAGCTTAGGTTTGTCGAGGTTCGCAGATACGCAGTATTTT.

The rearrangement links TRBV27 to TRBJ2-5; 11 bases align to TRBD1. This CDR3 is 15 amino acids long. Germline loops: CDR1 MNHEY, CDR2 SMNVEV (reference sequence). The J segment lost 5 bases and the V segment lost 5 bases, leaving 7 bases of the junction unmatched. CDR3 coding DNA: TGTGCCAGCAGTCTAGGACAGGGGGCGTGGGAGACCCAGTACTTC. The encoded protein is CASSLGQGAWETQYF.